These 28 T cell receptor beta chains originate from one sample sequenced in a study of shared clonotypes between healthy human individuals. Selected positively for CCR7 and CD45RO-negative, naive CD8 cells excluded terminally differentiated effector memory CD45RA+ cells. Sequencing used immunoSEQ multiplex PCR; TCRdb keeps in-frame clones, though not all of them. The sample includes approximately 840,000 clones, 90% to 98% seen only once; the top ten take approximately 0.2%. Sequences were obtained from naive CD8+ T cells sorted from blood. The receptors derive from a man younger than 45 in good health.

The chain uses TRBV27 and TRBJ2-7; 11 nucleotides align to TRBD1. Germline lookup yields CDR1 MNHEY and CDR2 SMNVEV (reference sequence). There are 16 residues in the CDR3. V gave up 5 bases and J gave up 5 bases; unmatched junction bases: 11. CDR3 amino acids: CASSPIGQGAEDEQYF. CDR3 in DNA: TGTGCCAGCAGTCCCATCGGACAGGGGGCAGAGGACGAGCAGTACTTC.

The chain is built from TRBV29-1 and TRBJ2-1; perhaps TRBD1 as D (6 bases). With 7 bases removed from V and 1 base from J, the gap between germline ends came to 20 bases. The germline V gene has CDR1 SQVTM and CDR2 ANQGSEA. The CDR3 spans 16 residues. The CDR3 is CSGIGQPAVSYNEQFF. The CDR3 DNA reads TGCAGCGGGATAGGACAGCCGGCTGTGTCCTACAATGAGCAGTTCTTC.

The rearrangement joins TRBV18 to TRBJ2-7; 9 bases are shared with TRBD2. With V trimmed by 2 bases and J by 1 base, 3 bases remained unmatched. The CDR3 covers 15 residues. Germline CDR1 is KGHSH and CDR2 is LQKENI. Here the CDR3 reads CASSPGAGGSYEQYF. The DNA for the CDR3 is TGTGCCAGCTCACCAGGAGCGGGAGGATCCTACGAGCAGTACTTC.

V gene TRBV6-5 combines with J gene TRBJ2-7; 13 positions match TRBD2. J lost 4 bases, V lost 4 bases, and 7 bases had no gene match. The CDR3 length is 16 residues. CDR1 is MNHEY and CDR2 is SVGAGI in the germline V gene. The CDR3 sequence is CASSLGLAGSVYEQYF. The CDR3 nucleotides are TGTGCCAGCAGTTTGGGACTAGCGGGAAGCGTTTACGAGCAGTACTTC.

CDR3 bases: TGTGCCAGCAGCGTAAACGGACTAGCCCAAGAGACCCAGTACTTC. This gives the protein CASSVNGLAQETQYF. The gene calls are TRBV9 and TRBJ2-5; 8 bases agree with TRBD2. The ends lost 1 base at V and 1 base at J; junction bases unmatched: 3. In germline, CDR1 is SGDLS, CDR2 YYNGEE. This CDR3 has 15 amino acids.

The CDR3 protein is CASSANRESTDTQYF. In DNA, the CDR3 is TGCGCCAGCAGTGCGAACAGGGAGAGCACAGATACGCAGTATTTT. The V gene is TRBV10-2, the J gene TRBJ2-3; the D gene is possibly TRBD1 (6 bases). Germline-derived CDR1 and CDR2 are WSHSY and SAAADI. The V end lost 4 bases, the J end lost 0 bases, and 11 bases lay between the germline ends. The CDR3 sequence is 15 residues long.

This chain joins TRBV9 and TRBJ2-5; 10 bases are a match to TRBD1. The J segment lost 14 bases and the V segment lost 3 bases, leaving 4 bases of the junction unmatched. The CDR3 sequence is 11 residues long. Germline loops: CDR1 SGDLS, CDR2 YYNGEE. The CDR3 is CASSGGQGIYF. The CDR3 DNA sequence: TGTGCCAGCAGCGGGGGACAGGGGATTTACTTC. Full variable domain (remainder filled in from reference TRBV9 and TRBJ2-5): DSGVTQTPKHLITATGQRVTLRCSPRSGDLSVYWYQQSLDQGLQFLIQYYNGEERAKGNILERFSAQQFPDLHSELNLSSLELGDSALYFCASSGGQGIYFGPGTRLLVL.

This clone was seen just once. The DNA of the CDR3 is TGTGCCAGCAGCTTAGGTCCAGCGGGAGGGCCCCATAGCTTCAATGAGCAGTTCTTC. Its translation is CASSLGPAGGPHSFNEQFF. The chain links TRBV7-9 to TRBJ2-1, with TRBD2 matching 10 bases. The CDR3 spans 19 residues. V lost 1 base, J lost 6 bases, and 15 bases stayed unmatched. The germline CDR1 and CDR2 sequences are SEHNR and FQNEAQ (reference sequence).

The V call is TRBV7-8, the J call TRBJ2-7; D is unresolved. The CDR3 has 12 residues. V was clipped by 2 bases and J by 3 bases, with 5 bases between them. Germline V gene lookup returns CDR1 SGHVS and CDR2 FQNEAQ. The CDR3 region is CASSLSVYEQYF. DNA for the CDR3: TGTGCCAGCAGCTTATCCGTCTACGAGCAGTACTTC. The entire variable domain, with the rest obtained from reference TRBV7-8 and TRBJ2-7, is as follows: GAGVSQSPRYKVAKRGQDVALRCDPISGHVSLFWYQQALGQGPEFLTYFQNEAQLDKSGLPSDRFFAERPEGSVSTLKIQRTQQEDSAVYLCASSLSVYEQYFGPGTRLTVT.

On this clone: This CDR3 is also generated by other DNA sequences in the sample. J is TRBJ2-7 and V is TRBV14, with 11 bases matching TRBD2. The CDR3 has 14 amino acids. J lost 4 bases, V lost 4 bases, and 3 bases had no gene match. Germline V gene lookup returns CDR1 SGHDN and CDR2 FVKESK. CDR3 region: CASSPGTSGYEQYF. CDR3 DNA: TGTGCCAGCAGCCCGGGGACTAGCGGATACGAGCAGTACTTC. The whole variable domain, remainder taken from reference TRBV14 and TRBJ2-7, is EAGVTQFPSHSVIEKGQTVTLRCDPISGHDNLYWYRRVMGKEIKFLLHFVKESKQDESGMPNNRFLAERTGGTYSTLKVQPAELEDSGVYFCASSPGTSGYEQYFGPGTRLTVT.

The chain recombines TRBV19 with TRBJ2-1; D may be TRBD1 (7 bases). Germline CDR1 LNHDA, CDR2 SQIVND (reference sequence). CDR3 length equals 15 residues. V lost 4 bases and J lost 2, with 12 bases in between. Here the CDR3 DNA reads TGTGCCAGTAGTAGGGGGGACAGCCCCTACAATGAGCAGTTCTTC. Translated, it gives CASSRGDSPYNEQFF.

The V call is TRBV5-1, the J call TRBJ2-1, with D possibly TRBD1 on 5 matching bases. CDR1 is SGHRS, CDR2 YFSETQ, per germline. The CDR3 is 17 amino acids. The V end was cut by 0 bases, the J end by 9 bases, with 22 bases between. CDR3 in amino acids: CASSLEFRVEFLLEQFF. CDR3 nucleotides: TGCGCCAGCAGCTTGGAGTTCAGGGTCGAATTCCTGCTTGAGCAGTTCTTC.

Turning to this clone: Other DNA sequences from this sample encode an identical CDR3 as well. The chain links TRBV9 to TRBJ2-1; TRBD2 might be the D (5 bases). V was trimmed by 1 base and J by 10 bases, leaving 12 bases between them. Germline V gives CDR1 SGDLS, CDR2 YYNGEE. The CDR3 is 13 residues long. This CDR3 reads CASSVTGGNEQFF. CDR3 bases: TGTGCCAGCAGCGTAACTGGAGGAAACGAGCAGTTCTTC.

The V gene is TRBV5-5, the J gene TRBJ1-5; D gene unclear. This CDR3 region has 15 residues. Germline V gene lookup returns CDR1 SGHKS and CDR2 YYEKEE (reference sequence). Trimming stripped 4 bases from V and 0 bases from J, with 11 bases between. CDR3 sequence: CASSPRFGSNQPQHF. Written as DNA, the CDR3 is TGTGCCAGCAGCCCCAGGTTCGGTAGCAATCAGCCCCAGCATTTT. Together with reference TRBV5-5 and TRBJ1-5, the CDR3 gives the full variable domain: DAGVTQSPTHLIKTRGQQVTLRCSPISGHKSVSWYQQVLGQGPQFIFQYYEKEERGRGNFPDRFSARQFPNYSSELNVNALLLGDSALYLCASSPRFGSNQPQHFGDGTRLSIL.

V usage is TRBV9 and J usage is TRBJ2-7; D is undetermined. The germline V gene has CDR1 SGDLS and CDR2 YYNGEE. The CDR3 spans 14 residues. Trimming shortened V by 0 bases and J by 6 bases, and 13 bases separated the two germline ends. The CDR3 protein is CASSVGMTTSEQYF. CDR3 bases: TGTGCCAGCAGCGTAGGGATGACCACCAGCGAGCAGTACTTC.

V gene TRBV6-1 combines with J gene TRBJ2-3, with 9 bases that match TRBD2. J was trimmed by 2 bases and V by 1 base; bases with no gene match: 7. The CDR3 totals 17 residues. CDR1 is MNHNS and CDR2 is SASEGT in the germline V gene. CDR3 sequence: CASSEGKLAGPTDTQYF. CDR3 bases: TGTGCCAGCAGTGAAGGAAAGCTAGCGGGACCCACAGATACGCAGTATTTT.

V gene TRBV2 combines with J gene TRBJ2-7; D uncertain. CDR3 size: 12 residues. Germline CDR1 SNHLY, CDR2 FYNNEI. V lost 1 base to trimming and J lost 4 bases, with 5 bases between them. CDR3 sequence (DNA): TGTGCCAGCAGTGAAGTCCTTTACGAGCAGTACTTC. Protein: CASSEVLYEQYF.

This chain joins TRBV29-1 and TRBJ2-2; TRBD1 matches 8 bases. The V gene end was trimmed by 4 bases and the J gene end by 5 bases; junction bases not matched to a gene: 12. The CDR3 is 16 amino acids. The germline CDR1 and CDR2 sequences are SQVTM and ANQGSEA. This CDR3 is CSVVAGTGPDTGELFF. DNA for the CDR3: TGCAGCGTTGTTGCAGGGACAGGACCCGATACCGGGGAGCTGTTTTTT.

The chain employs TRBV11-2 and TRBJ1-1; no clear D. Deletions cut 5 bases from V and 7 bases from J, with 11 bases between. The CDR3 runs 12 residues. Per germline, CDR1 SGHAT and CDR2 FQNNGV. The CDR3 coding sequence is TGTGCCAGCAGCCCTGGACGGCTTGAAGCTTTCTTT. Translated, it gives CASSPGRLEAFF. Together with reference TRBV11-2 and TRBJ1-1, the CDR3 gives the full variable domain: EAGVAQSPRYKIIEKRQSVAFWCNPISGHATLYWYQQILGQGPKLLIQFQNNGVVDDSQLPKDRFSAERLKGVDSTLKIQPAKLEDSAVYLCASSPGRLEAFFGQGTRLTVV.

The chain has TRBV28 and TRBJ1-5, with D possibly matching TRBD1 (6 bases). There are 13 residues in the CDR3. Trimming shortened V by 8 bases and J by 3 bases, and 11 bases separated the two germline ends. Germline-derived CDR1 and CDR2 are MDHEN and SYDVKM. The CDR3 loop is CASHRDNNQPQHF. CDR3 DNA sequence: TGTGCCAGCCACCGGGACAACAATCAGCCCCAGCATTTT.

The chain carries TRBV28 and TRBJ2-2, with TRBD2 matching over 7 bases. This CDR3 region has 16 residues. V gave up 3 bases and J gave up 0 bases; unmatched junction bases: 4. CDR1 and CDR2 (germline): MDHEN, SYDVKM. CDR3 sequence (DNA): TGTGCCAGCAGTTTCCGGCGGGGGTCGAACACCGGGGAGCTGTTTTTT. Protein sequence: CASSFRRGSNTGELFF.

The chain uses TRBV27 and TRBJ2-7; the D is unclear. The CDR3 runs 13 residues. Germline V gene sequence: CDR1 MNHEY, CDR2 SMNVEV (reference sequence). Trimming stripped 8 bases from V and 4 bases from J, with 15 bases between. DNA of the CDR3: TGTGCCAGCTCCCTTGGGATGGGGTACGAGCAGTACTTC. Amino acids: CASSLGMGYEQYF.

The chain combines TRBV28 with TRBJ1-2, with D unresolved. The V gene lost 7 bases and the J gene lost 2 bases, with 11 bases spanning the gap. From germline, CDR1 is MDHEN and CDR2 SYDVKM. The CDR3 extends over 13 amino acids. CDR3 sequence reads: CASTEDENYGYTF. CDR3 bases: TGTGCCAGCACCGAAGACGAAAACTATGGCTACACCTTC.

This chain links TRBV29-1 with TRBJ2-1; D tentatively reads TRBD1 or TRBD2 (5 bases each). Germline V lookup: CDR1 SQVTM, CDR2 ANQGSEA. Trimming pared 5 bases from V and 5 bases from J, leaving 13 bases between. The CDR3 is 13 residues long. The CDR3 is CSVMRDGDNEQFF. CDR3 in DNA: TGCAGCGTTATGAGGGACGGGGACAATGAGCAGTTCTTC.

The rearrangement joins TRBV29-1 to TRBJ1-2; D might be TRBD1 (5 bases). Trimming removed 4 bases from V and 8 bases from J, with 14 bases in between. The CDR3 spans 12 residues. CDR1 SQVTM and CDR2 ANQGSEA come from the germline V gene. The CDR3 here is CSVVGPGVGYTF. DNA for the CDR3: TGCAGCGTTGTGGGACCGGGGGTAGGCTACACCTTC.

V gene TRBV27 combines with J gene TRBJ2-6; unclear D gene. The CDR3 spans 16 residues. Germline V gene lookup returns CDR1 MNHEY and CDR2 SMNVEV (reference sequence). Trimming pared 3 bases from V and 0 bases from J, leaving 9 bases between. CDR3 bases: TGTGCCAGCAGTTTTCAGCCCATCTCTGGGGCCAACGTCCTGACTTTC. It specifies CASSFQPISGANVLTF.

The chain couples TRBV4-2 to TRBJ1-1; TRBD1 is a possible D gene (5 bases). Germline lookup yields CDR1 LGHNA and CDR2 YNFKEQ. The V and J ends lost 0 bases and 3 bases respectively, with 23 bases between them. The CDR3 is 19 residues long. The CDR3 sequence is CASSQEAGTGGTVDTEAFF. The CDR3 DNA sequence: TGTGCCAGCAGCCAAGAGGCAGGGACGGGAGGTACCGTGGACACTGAAGCTTTCTTT.

The V gene is TRBV4-1, the J gene TRBJ2-1; D unclear. Trimming took off 4 bases at V and 7 bases at J, with 11 bases between the two ends. CDR3 length equals 13 residues. Germline CDR1 MGHRA, CDR2 YSYEKL. CDR3 sequence reads: CASSRGSANEQFF. The DNA for the CDR3 is TGCGCCAGCAGCCGAGGTTCCGCTAATGAGCAGTTCTTC.